The 30 T cell receptor beta chains below all came from one sample that was sequenced in a study of breast tumors, draining lymph nodes, adjacent tissues. Samples came from axillary lymph nodes draining the breast cancer. TCRdb independently ran MiXCR on the multiplex PCR reads; one entry per CDR3 protein. Of more than 100,000 distinct CDR3 sequences listed, 20% to 25% are singletons. Sequenced: axillary lymph node tissue. These receptor sequences come from a female donor with breast cancer. Some clones in this sample may be carry-over from other donors' samples.

A word on this clonotype: Just one base apart from a much larger clone, this may be a read error. J is TRBJ1-4 and V is TRBV6-6; D may be TRBD1 (6 bases). Germline CDR1 is MNHNY and CDR2 is SVGAGI (reference sequence). CDR3 size: 14 residues. Between the trimmed V and J ends, which lost 6 bases and 3 bases, there was a span of 11 bases. As DNA, the CDR3 is TGTGCCAGCAGCCGACAGGCAGCTAATGAAAAACTGTTTTTT. This encodes CASSRQAANEKLFF.

This clonotype was found many times. This chain connects TRBV19 to TRBJ2-2; unclear D gene. V lost 8 bases and J 2 bases, leaving 3 bases between the germline ends. There are 11 residues in the CDR3. Germline CDR1 is LNHDA and CDR2 is SQIVND (reference sequence). The CDR3 bases are TGTGCCAGTCACAACACCGGGGAGCTGTTTTTT. Translation gives CASHNTGELFF.

This clonotype came up many times. V is TRBV28 and J is TRBJ2-3; TRBD2 matches at 10 bases. The CDR3 has 17 residues. Germline assignment: CDR1 MDHEN and CDR2 SYDVKM. The junction had 8 bases not matched to a gene; V was cut back by 2 bases and J by 3 bases. The CDR3 DNA is TGTGCCAGCAGTTTACTCTCTAGCGGGAGTTCGACAGATACGCAGTATTTT. Protein: CASSLLSSGSSTDTQYF.

This clonotype was seen a few times. A clone one base away is much larger, so this may be a read error. This CDR3 is missing its conserved last phenylalanine or tryptophan, likely due to a read error. The gene calls are TRBV20-1 and TRBJ2-3; D is undetermined. V was pared by 4 bases and J by 6 bases, with 17 bases between. Germline assignment: CDR1 DFQATT and CDR2 SNEGSKA (reference sequence). This CDR3 region has 14 residues. The CDR3 region has the DNA TGCAGTGCTAACCTCCTTGTAGGCGGCGATACGCAGTATATT. Amino acid sequence: CSANLLVGGDTQYI.

Here the CDR3 reads CASSLGREGLTDTQYF. The CDR3 DNA sequence: TGTGCCAGCAGTTTAGGGCGGGAGGGCCTCACAGATACGCAGTATTTT. The chain couples TRBV28 to TRBJ2-3; 9 bases are a match to TRBD2. This CDR3 is built from 16 residues. The germline CDR1 and CDR2 sequences are MDHEN and SYDVKM. The V segment lost 2 bases and the J segment 2 bases; nucleotides outside the gene matches: 5.

This clonotype appeared many times. This sequence joins TRBV7-2 and TRBJ2-5, with D perhaps TRBD2 (6 bases). Trimming shortened V by 4 bases and J by 2 bases, and 14 bases separated the two germline ends. CDR1 is SGHTA, CDR2 FQGNSA, per germline. The CDR3 has 15 amino acids. This chain's CDR3 is CASSSEPTSQETQYF. CDR3 coding DNA: TGTGCCAGCAGCTCCGAACCGACTAGTCAAGAGACCCAGTACTTC.

As to this clonotype: A much larger clonotype is one base distant, so this may be a read error. The J gene is TRBJ2-5, the V gene TRBV6-1, with 14 bases lining up with TRBD2. CDR1 and CDR2 (germline): MNHNS, SASEGT. The CDR3 loop spans 16 amino acids. The CDR3 bases are TGTGCCATCTCGTCCACACCGGGACTAGCGGGAGAGACCCAGTGCTTC. Its protein product is CAISSTPGLAGETQCF.

Details on this clonotype: One end of the junction fails to match germline, which may point to a read error. The chain recombines TRBV11-2 with TRBJ2-1, with 7 bases aligning to TRBD2. The length of the CDR3 is 14 residues. From germline, CDR1 is SGHAT and CDR2 FQNNGV. The CDR3 coding sequence is TGTGCCAGCAGCTTGGGCGGGAGTGTTAATGGGCAGTTCTTC. This gives the protein CASSLGGSVNGQFF.

This clonotype was found a few times. The chain couples TRBV10-1 to TRBJ2-5; possible D gene TRBD1, 8 bases. From germline, CDR1 is WNHNN and CDR2 SYGVQD (reference sequence). There are 13 residues in the CDR3. Trimming shortened V by 3 bases and J by 9 bases, and 14 bases separated the two germline ends. The CDR3 here is CASSDTGGDAQYF. The CDR3 DNA reads as TGCGCCAGCAGTGATACAGGGGGGGATGCCCAGTACTTC.

Concerning this clonotype: The germline gene is not matched at one end of the junction; a read error may be the cause. The gene calls are TRBV5-1 and TRBJ2-1, with TRBD2 as a possible D gene (8 bases). Germline CDR1 reads SGHRS; CDR2 reads YFSETQ. This CDR3 has 15 residues. The CDR3 DNA is TGCGCCAGCAGCTTGGCGGGAGGGGGCCACAATGAGCAGCTCTTC. This codes for CASSLAGGGHNEQLF. The entire variable domain, with the rest obtained from reference TRBV5-1 and TRBJ2-1, is as follows: KAGVTQTPRYLIKTRGQQVTLSCSPISGHRSVSWYQQTPGQGLQFLFEYFSETQRNKGNFPGRFSGRQFSNSRSEMNVSTLELGDSALYLCASSLAGGGHNEQLFGPGTRLTVL.

This clonotype occurred many times. CDR3 sequence (DNA): TGTGCCACCAGCCGCGGGACTTACCAAGAGACCCAGTACTTC. Protein product: CATSRGTYQETQYF. This chain joins TRBV15 and TRBJ2-5; D is possibly TRBD2 (6 bases). From germline, CDR1 is LNHNV and CDR2 YYDKDF (reference sequence). This CDR3 has 14 amino acids. Trimming pared 5 bases from V and 0 bases from J, leaving 10 bases between.

This clonotype appeared many times. J is TRBJ2-7 and V is TRBV18; D gene unclear. Looked up from germline, CDR1 is KGHSH and CDR2 is LQKENI. The CDR3 is 13 residues long. V gave up 3 bases and J gave up 2 bases, with 8 bases separating them. The CDR3, as DNA: TGTGCCAGCTCACCCCCCTCGGCCTACGAGCAGTACTTC. Its protein is CASSPPSAYEQYF.

The sample holds a few counts of this clonotype. This sequence joins TRBV19 and TRBJ2-6; perhaps TRBD2 as D (5 bases). The CDR3 covers 15 residues. CDR1 is LNHDA and CDR2 is SQIVND in the germline V gene (reference sequence). The V and J ends lost 5 bases and 0 bases respectively, with 8 bases between them. In DNA, the CDR3 is TGTGCCAGTAGTGACGGGATCTCTGGGGCCAACGTCCTGACTTTC. Its protein is CASSDGISGANVLTF. The variable domain in full, with the rest retrieved from reference TRBV19 and TRBJ2-6, is DGGITQSPKYLFRKEGQNVTLSCEQNLNHDAMYWYRQDPGQGLRLIYYSQIVNDFQKGDIAEGYSVSREKKESFPLTVTSAQKNPTAFYLCASSDGISGANVLTFGAGSRLTVL.

This clonotype was picked up many times. V gene TRBV6-2 or TRBV6-3 combines with J gene TRBJ2-7; 10 positions match TRBD2. Germline assignment: CDR1 MNHEY and CDR2 SVGEGT. With V trimmed by 7 bases and J by 2 bases, 11 bases remained unmatched. This CDR3 is 16 amino acids long. This chain's CDR3 is CASTNPTSGLAYEQYF. CDR3 sequence (DNA): TGTGCCAGCACCAATCCGACTAGCGGGCTCGCCTACGAGCAGTACTTC.

This clonotype has a handful of counts. This may come from a read error, since a much larger clone is one base off. This chain links TRBV6-5 with TRBJ2-1, with TRBD2 identical over 15 bases. The CDR3 sequence is 14 residues long. Germline CDR1 reads MNHEY; CDR2 reads SVGAGI. CDR3 DNA sequence: TGCACCAGCAGGACTAGCGGGAGGGCCTATGAGCAGTTCTTC. It yields the protein CTSRTSGRAYEQFF.

This clonotype has ten or more counts. The chain carries TRBV20-1 and TRBJ1-6; 11 bases are a match to TRBD1. Germline V gene data show CDR1 as DFQATT and CDR2 as SNEGSKA (reference sequence). CDR3 size: 16 residues. V lost 1 base, J lost 3 bases, and 2 bases stayed unmatched. The CDR3 coding sequence is TGCAGTGCTAGAGCCGGGACAGGGGGCTATAATTCACCCCTCCACTTT. Its translation: CSARAGTGGYNSPLHF.

This clonotype was picked up many times. The CDR3 loop reads CAISQTSDAPEDNEQFF. In DNA form, the CDR3 reads TGTGCCATCAGCCAGACTAGCGACGCACCGGAGGACAATGAGCAGTTCTTC. The chain couples TRBV10-3 to TRBJ2-1; TRBD2 matches at 8 bases. V lost 6 bases, J lost 5 bases, and 15 bases stayed unmatched. Germline V gene lookup returns CDR1 ENHRY and CDR2 SYGVKD. This CDR3 is built from 17 residues.

This clonotype was picked up many times. The gene calls are TRBV6-1 and TRBJ2-5; 8 nucleotides agree with TRBD1. V gave up 6 bases and J gave up 5 bases; unmatched junction bases: 5. CDR1 and CDR2 (germline): MNHNS, SASEGT. The length of the CDR3 is 13 residues. DNA for the CDR3: TGTGCCAGCAGAAGACAGGGGTATGAGACCCAGTACTTC. Its translation: CASRRQGYETQYF.

This clonotype was seen at least ten times. The J gene is TRBJ2-1, the V gene TRBV2; no definite D call. The CDR3 length is 15 residues. Looked up from germline, CDR1 is SNHLY and CDR2 is FYNNEI. V lost 4 bases and J lost 4, with 14 bases in between. CDR3 bases: TGTGCCAGCAGTGTTCGACTCCGGATATACAATGAGCAGTTCTTC. Encoded protein: CASSVRLRIYNEQFF.

This clonotype was found many times. The chain uses TRBV7-2 and TRBJ2-1; D is perhaps TRBD1 (6 bases). Germline CDR1 is SGHTA and CDR2 is FQGNSA. The CDR3 sequence is 14 residues long. V was clipped by 4 bases and J by 8 bases, with 15 bases between them. The CDR3 loop reads CASSSPLQGYEQFF. CDR3 DNA: TGTGCCAGCAGCTCCCCCCTACAGGGTTATGAGCAGTTCTTC.

This clonotype occurred a few times. V is TRBV3-1 and J is TRBJ2-1, with 8 bases that match TRBD1. Per the germline V gene, CDR1 is LGHDT and CDR2 is YNNKEL (reference sequence). The CDR3 sequence is 13 residues long. The V gene end was trimmed by 2 bases and the J gene end by 7 bases; junction bases not matched to a gene: 1. Here the CDR3 DNA reads TGTGCCAGCAGCCAAAGACAGGGGAATGAGCAGTTCTTC. This sequence encodes CASSQRQGNEQFF.

The chain joins TRBV3-1 to TRBJ1-1, with D hard to call. Trimming cost V 4 bases and J 3 bases, with 6 bases left between them. This CDR3 contains 12 residues. Germline V gene lookup returns CDR1 LGHDT and CDR2 YNNKEL (reference sequence). The CDR3 protein is CASSLRYTEAFF. The CDR3 DNA is TGTGCCAGCAGCCTCCGTTACACTGAAGCTTTCTTT.

This clonotype was seen repeatedly, ten times or more. The genes are TRBV7-2 and TRBJ2-5, with no clear D. Germline V gene lookup returns CDR1 SGHTA and CDR2 FQGNSA. V was pared by 1 base and J by 5 bases, with 5 bases between. The CDR3 is 12 residues long. The CDR3 DNA sequence: TGTGCCAGCAGCTTAGTCCGTGAGACCCAGTACTTC. It encodes CASSLVRETQYF.

This clonotype was counted many times. The chain joins TRBV7-6 to TRBJ2-1, with TRBD1 matching over 9 bases. V lost 1 base and J lost 15; bases outside the gene matches: 10. This CDR3 has 14 amino acids. Per the germline V gene, CDR1 is SGHVS and CDR2 is FNYEAQ. The DNA for the CDR3 is TGTGCCAGCAGCTTAGAGGCAGGACAGGGGTCGTCGTTCTTC. The encoded protein is CASSLEAGQGSSFF.

The table lists this clonotype with many counts. This rearrangement joins TRBV5-6 to TRBJ2-1; 10 bases map to TRBD2. The CDR3 sequence is 16 residues long. The germline V gene has CDR1 SGHDT and CDR2 YYEEEE. The ends lost 2 bases at V and 5 bases at J; junction bases unmatched: 7. CDR3 protein: CASSFGTSGTNNEQFF. Written as DNA, the CDR3 is TGTGCCAGCAGCTTCGGAACTAGCGGGACGAACAATGAGCAGTTCTTC. The full variable domain, its missing parts supplied by reference TRBV5-6 and TRBJ2-1, is DAGVTQSPTHLIKTRGQQVTLRCSPKSGHDTVSWYQQALGQGPQFIFQYYEEEERQRGNFPDRFSGHQFPNYSSELNVNALLLGDSALYLCASSFGTSGTNNEQFFGPGTRLTVL.

This clonotype showed up many times. The chain uses TRBV15 and TRBJ2-7; no definite D call. Germline V gene data show CDR1 as LNHNV and CDR2 as YYDKDF (reference sequence). Trimming shortened V by 0 bases and J by 0 bases, and 12 bases separated the two germline ends. The CDR3 is 16 amino acids. CDR3 sequence reads: CATSRDRVAHSYEQYF. In DNA, the CDR3 is TGTGCCACCAGCAGAGATCGGGTTGCCCACTCCTACGAGCAGTACTTC.

This clonotype came up many times. The chain is built from TRBV4-1 and TRBJ2-7; D ambiguous. V lost 1 base and J 6 bases, leaving 16 bases between the germline ends. Germline V gene sequence: CDR1 MGHRA, CDR2 YSYEKL. This CDR3 contains 15 residues. In nucleotides, the CDR3 is TGCGCCAGCAGCCAAGGCAAGGGTAGGGTTCTCGAGCAGTACTTC. Amino acid sequence: CASSQGKGRVLEQYF.

This clonotype was counted at least ten times. The chain combines TRBV7-9 with TRBJ1-6; the D gene is possibly TRBD1 (6 bases). V lost 5 bases, J lost 9 bases, and 26 bases lay in between. Germline-derived CDR1 and CDR2 are SEHNR and FQNEAQ (reference sequence). The CDR3 extends over 18 amino acids. Written as DNA, the CDR3 is TGTGCCAGCAGCCTCTGGGGGGGCCGGGCTGATTACTTTTCACCCCTCCACTTT. Translated, it gives CASSLWGGRADYFSPLHF.

There are a few counts of this clonotype. The CDR3 region is CSVELGQTAYEQYF. CDR3 coding DNA: TGCAGCGTTGAATTGGGCCAGACAGCCTACGAGCAGTACTTC. This chain links TRBV29-1 with TRBJ2-7; tentatively, D is TRBD1 (5 bases). Per the germline V gene, CDR1 is SQVTM and CDR2 is ANQGSEA. Trimming pared 2 bases from V and 2 bases from J, leaving 13 bases between. This CDR3 spans 14 amino acids.

The sample holds many counts of this clonotype. The chain recombines TRBV6-5 with TRBJ2-7; 8 bases are shared with TRBD1. CDR3 length equals 12 residues. V dropped 4 bases and J dropped 7; count of bases not matched to a gene: 3. Germline lookup yields CDR1 MNHEY and CDR2 SVGAGI. CDR3 coding DNA: TGTGCCAGCAGTTTAACAGGGGGAGAGCAGTACTTC. Its protein is CASSLTGGEQYF.